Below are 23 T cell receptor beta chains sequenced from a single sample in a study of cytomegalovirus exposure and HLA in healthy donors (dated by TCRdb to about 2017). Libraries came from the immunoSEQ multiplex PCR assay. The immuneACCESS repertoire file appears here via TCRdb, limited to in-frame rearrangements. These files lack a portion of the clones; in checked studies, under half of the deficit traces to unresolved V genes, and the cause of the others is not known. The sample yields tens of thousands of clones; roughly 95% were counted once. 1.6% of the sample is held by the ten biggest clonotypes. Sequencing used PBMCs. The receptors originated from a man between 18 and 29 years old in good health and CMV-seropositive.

The CDR3 nucleotides read TGTGCCAGCAGTTATAGCGGCAGGAACTATGGCTACACCTTC. This encodes CASSYSGRNYGYTF. The chain uses TRBV6-6 and TRBJ1-2, with D unresolved. The V gene's germline CDR1 is MNHNY and CDR2 SVGAGI (reference sequence). Trimming cost V 3 bases and J 2 bases, with 10 bases left between them. This CDR3 region has 14 residues.

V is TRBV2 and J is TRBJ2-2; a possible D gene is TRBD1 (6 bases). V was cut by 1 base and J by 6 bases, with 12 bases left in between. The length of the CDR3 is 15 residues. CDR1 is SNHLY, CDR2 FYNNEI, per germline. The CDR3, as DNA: TGTGCCAGCAGTGAAGACAGGGCGGTGGCCGGGGAGCTGTTTTTT. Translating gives CASSEDRAVAGELFF.

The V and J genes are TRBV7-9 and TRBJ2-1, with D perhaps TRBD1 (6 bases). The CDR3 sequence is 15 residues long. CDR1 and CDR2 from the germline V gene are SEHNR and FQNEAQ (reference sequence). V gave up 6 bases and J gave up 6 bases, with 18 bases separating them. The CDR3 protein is CASSQTGRNGNEQFF. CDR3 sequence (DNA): TGTGCCAGCAGTCAAACAGGGAGAAATGGCAATGAGCAGTTCTTC.

The CDR3 DNA reads TGCGCCAGCAGCCGAGCACCGGACGGGGGTGTCTACACCGGGGAGCTGTTTTTT. This encodes CASSRAPDGGVYTGELFF. The V and J genes are TRBV4-1 and TRBJ2-2, with TRBD2 as a possible D gene (6 bases). Germline V gives CDR1 MGHRA, CDR2 YSYEKL. Trimming shortened V by 4 bases and J by 3 bases, and 21 bases separated the two germline ends. CDR3 length: 18 amino acids.

DNA for the CDR3: TGTGCCAGCTCCCCTGGGACAGGGAATCAGCCCCAGCATTTT. This sequence encodes CASSPGTGNQPQHF. This rearrangement joins TRBV18 to TRBJ1-5; 9 bases are a match to TRBD1. V lost 6 bases, J lost 4 bases, and 4 bases stayed unmatched. In germline, CDR1 is KGHSH, CDR2 LQKENI. This CDR3 has 14 amino acids. Looking up the rest from reference TRBV18 and TRBJ1-5 gives the full variable domain: NAGVMQNPRHLVRRRGQEARLRCSPMKGHSHVYWYRQLPEEGLKFMVYLQKENIIDESGMPKERFSAEFPKEGPSILRIQQVVRGDSAAYFCASSPGTGNQPQHFGDGTRLSIL.

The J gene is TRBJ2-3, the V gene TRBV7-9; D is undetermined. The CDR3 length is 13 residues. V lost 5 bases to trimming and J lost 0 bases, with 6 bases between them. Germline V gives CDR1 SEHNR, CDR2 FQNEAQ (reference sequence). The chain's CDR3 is CASSPTSTDTQYF. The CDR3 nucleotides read TGTGCCAGCAGCCCTACCAGCACAGATACGCAGTATTTT.

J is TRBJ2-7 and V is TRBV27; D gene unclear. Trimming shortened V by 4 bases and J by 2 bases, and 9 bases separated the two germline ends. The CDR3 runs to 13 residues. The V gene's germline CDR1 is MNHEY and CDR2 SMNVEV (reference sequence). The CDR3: CASSSPVTYEQYF. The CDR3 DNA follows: TGTGCCAGCAGTTCACCAGTAACCTACGAGCAGTACTTC.

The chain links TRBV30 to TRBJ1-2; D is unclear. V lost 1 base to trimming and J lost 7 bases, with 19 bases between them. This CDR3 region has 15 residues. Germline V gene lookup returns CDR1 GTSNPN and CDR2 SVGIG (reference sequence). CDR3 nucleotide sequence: TGTGCCTGGAGTGACGGGGTCAGTTTTTTGGGTGGCTACACCTTC. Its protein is CAWSDGVSFLGGYTF.

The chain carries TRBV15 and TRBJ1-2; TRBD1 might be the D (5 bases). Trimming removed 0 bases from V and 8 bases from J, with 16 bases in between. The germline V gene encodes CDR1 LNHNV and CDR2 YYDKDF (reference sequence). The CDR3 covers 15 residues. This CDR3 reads CATSRDRRGDNGYTF. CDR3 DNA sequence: TGTGCCACCAGCAGAGATAGGCGGGGCGATAACGGCTACACCTTC.

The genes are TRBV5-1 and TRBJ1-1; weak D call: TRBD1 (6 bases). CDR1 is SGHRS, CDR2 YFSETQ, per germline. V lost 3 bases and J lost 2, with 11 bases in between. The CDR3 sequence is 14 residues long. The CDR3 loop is CASSSDSGNTEAFF. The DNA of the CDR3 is TGCGCCAGCAGCTCGGACAGTGGAAACACTGAAGCTTTCTTT.

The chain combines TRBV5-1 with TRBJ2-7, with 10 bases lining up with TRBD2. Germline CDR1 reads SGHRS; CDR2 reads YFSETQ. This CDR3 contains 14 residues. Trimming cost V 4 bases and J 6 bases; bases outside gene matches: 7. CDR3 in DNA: TGCGCCAGCAGCCAAGGGACTAGCGCAGGCGAGCAGTACTTC. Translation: CASSQGTSAGEQYF.

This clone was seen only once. The CDR3 loop is CASSRDYNLGQYF. The DNA of the CDR3 is TGCGCCAGCAGCCGCGACTATAATTTAGGGCAGTACTTC. This rearrangement joins TRBV5-1 to TRBJ2-7; D might be TRBD2 (5 bases). The CDR3 has 13 amino acids. Germline CDR1 and CDR2: SGHRS and YFSETQ. V was shortened by 4 bases and J by 9 bases, with 17 bases between the two germline ends.

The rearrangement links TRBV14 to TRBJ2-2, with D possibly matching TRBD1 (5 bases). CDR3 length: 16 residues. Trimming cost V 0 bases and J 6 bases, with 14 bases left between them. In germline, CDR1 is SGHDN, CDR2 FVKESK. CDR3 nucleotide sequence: TGTGCCAGCAGCCAAGACAACGTCAGGGCTGCCGGGGAGCTGTTTTTT. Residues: CASSQDNVRAAGELFF.

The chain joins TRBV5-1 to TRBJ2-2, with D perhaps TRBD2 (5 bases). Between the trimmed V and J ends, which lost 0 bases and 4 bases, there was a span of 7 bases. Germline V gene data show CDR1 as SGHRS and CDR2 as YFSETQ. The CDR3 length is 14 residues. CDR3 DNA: TGCGCCAGCAGCTTGGGAGGGTTCACCGGGGAGCTGTTTTTT. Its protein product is CASSLGGFTGELFF.

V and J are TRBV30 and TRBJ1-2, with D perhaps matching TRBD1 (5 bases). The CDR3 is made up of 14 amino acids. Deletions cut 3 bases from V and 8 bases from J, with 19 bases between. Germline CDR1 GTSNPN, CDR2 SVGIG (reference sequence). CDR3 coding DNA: TGTGCCTGGAGATCGACGGGCCAATGGGGCGGCTACACCTTC. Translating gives CAWRSTGQWGGYTF.

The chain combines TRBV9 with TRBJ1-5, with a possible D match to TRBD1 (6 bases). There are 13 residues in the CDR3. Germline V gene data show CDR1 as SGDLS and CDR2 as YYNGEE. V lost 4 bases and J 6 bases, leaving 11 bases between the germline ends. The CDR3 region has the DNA TGTGCCAGCAGCCCAGCGGGGGCTCAGCCCCAGCATTTT. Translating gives CASSPAGAQPQHF.

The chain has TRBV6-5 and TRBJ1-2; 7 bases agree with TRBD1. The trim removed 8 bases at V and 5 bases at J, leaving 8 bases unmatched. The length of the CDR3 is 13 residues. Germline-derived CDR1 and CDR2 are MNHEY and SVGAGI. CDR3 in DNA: TGTGCCAGCTTAGGGGGCGATGAGTATGGCTACACCTTC. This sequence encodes CASLGGDEYGYTF.

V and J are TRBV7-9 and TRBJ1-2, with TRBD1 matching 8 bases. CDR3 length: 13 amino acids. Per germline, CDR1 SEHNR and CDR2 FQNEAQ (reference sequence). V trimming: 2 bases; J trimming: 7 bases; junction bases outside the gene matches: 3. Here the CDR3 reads CASSLRTGSGYTF. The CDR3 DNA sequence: TGTGCCAGCAGCTTACGGACAGGGTCTGGCTACACCTTC. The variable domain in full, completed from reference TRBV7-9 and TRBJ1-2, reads DTGVSQNPRHKITKRGQNVTFRCDPISEHNRLYWYRQTLGQGPEFLTYFQNEAQLEKSRLLSDRFSAERPKGSFSTLEIQRTEQGDSAMYLCASSLRTGSGYTFGSGTRLTVV.

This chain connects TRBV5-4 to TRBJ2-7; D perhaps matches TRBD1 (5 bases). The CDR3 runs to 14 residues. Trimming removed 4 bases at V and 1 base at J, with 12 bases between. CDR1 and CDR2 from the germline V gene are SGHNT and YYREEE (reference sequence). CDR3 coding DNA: TGTGCCAGCAGCCCGGACACGGGTTCCTACGAGCAGTACTTC. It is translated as CASSPDTGSYEQYF.

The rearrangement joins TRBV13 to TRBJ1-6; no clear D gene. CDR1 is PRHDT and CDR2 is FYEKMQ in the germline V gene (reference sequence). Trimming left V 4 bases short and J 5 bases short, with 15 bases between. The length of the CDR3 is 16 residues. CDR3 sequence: CASSSYSSGDNSPLHF. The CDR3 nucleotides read TGTGCCAGCAGCTCGTACTCTTCGGGAGATAATTCACCCCTCCACTTT.

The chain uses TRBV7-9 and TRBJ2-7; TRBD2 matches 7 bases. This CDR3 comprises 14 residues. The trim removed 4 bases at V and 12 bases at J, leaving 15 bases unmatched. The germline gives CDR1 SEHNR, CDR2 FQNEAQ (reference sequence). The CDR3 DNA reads TGTGCCAGCAGCTCAGCGGGGAAGGGGTCTGATTGGTACTTC. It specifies CASSSAGKGSDWYF.

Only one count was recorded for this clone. The CDR3: CASSQPTRDNEQFF. The CDR3 nucleotides read TGCGCCAGCAGCCAACCGACTAGGGACAATGAGCAGTTCTTC. The chain combines TRBV4-1 with TRBJ2-1; possible D gene TRBD2, 6 bases. Germline CDR1 MGHRA, CDR2 YSYEKL. V gave up 2 bases and J gave up 5 bases, with 10 bases separating them. The CDR3 loop spans 14 amino acids.

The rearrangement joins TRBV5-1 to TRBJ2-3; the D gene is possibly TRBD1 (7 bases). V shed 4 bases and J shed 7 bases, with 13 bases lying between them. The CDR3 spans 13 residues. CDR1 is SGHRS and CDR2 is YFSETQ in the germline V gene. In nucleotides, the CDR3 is TGCGCCAGCAGCCCTCCAGGGGGGCATACGCAGTATTTT. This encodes CASSPPGGHTQYF.